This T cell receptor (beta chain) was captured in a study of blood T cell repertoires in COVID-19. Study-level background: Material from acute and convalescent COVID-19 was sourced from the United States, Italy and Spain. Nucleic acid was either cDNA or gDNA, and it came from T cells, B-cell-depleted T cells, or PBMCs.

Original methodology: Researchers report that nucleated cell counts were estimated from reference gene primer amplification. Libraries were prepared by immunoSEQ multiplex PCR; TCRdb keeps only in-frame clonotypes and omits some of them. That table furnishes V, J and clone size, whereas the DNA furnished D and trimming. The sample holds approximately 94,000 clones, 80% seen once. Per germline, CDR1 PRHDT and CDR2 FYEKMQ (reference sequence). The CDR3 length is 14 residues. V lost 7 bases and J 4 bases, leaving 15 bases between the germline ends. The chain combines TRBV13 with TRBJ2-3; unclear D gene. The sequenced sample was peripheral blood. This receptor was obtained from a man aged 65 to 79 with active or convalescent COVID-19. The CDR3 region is CASTWRLVADTQYF. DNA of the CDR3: TGTGCCAGCACCTGGCGGCTAGTAGCAGATACGCAGTATTTT.